Below, 30 T cell receptor beta chains from the same sample are listed, as sequenced in a study of blood T cell repertoires in COVID-19. The assay was immunoSEQ multiplex PCR, and TCRdb's table has in-frame clones only and misses some. The profile shows approximately 64,000 clones, 88% of them singletons. The sample taken for sequencing was peripheral blood. The source of these receptors is a woman aged 60 to 75 with COVID-19, enrolled during active disease.

The V and J genes are TRBV11-1 and TRBJ1-6; D may be TRBD1 (5 bases). Germline V lookup: CDR1 SGHAT, CDR2 FQDESV (reference sequence). V shed 7 bases and J shed 8 bases, with 15 bases lying between them. CDR3 length: 14 amino acids. In nucleotides, the CDR3 is TGTGCCAGCAAGCTTTCCCGGGGGGATTCACCCCTCCACTTT. Protein sequence: CASKLSRGDSPLHF.

This clone has only one observation. The chain joins TRBV27 to TRBJ2-2, with 9 bases fitting TRBD2. The germline gives CDR1 MNHEY, CDR2 SMNVEV (reference sequence). CDR3 length: 16 residues. V lost 5 bases to trimming and J lost 7 bases; unmatched junction nucleotides: 11. The CDR3 coding sequence is TGTGCCAGCAGTCTCGAAGTAGCGGGAGAAGTCGGGGAGCTGTTTTTT. Encoded protein: CASSLEVAGEVGELFF.

The CDR3 region is CASSSPGGAFGNTIYF. CDR3 DNA sequence: TGTGCCAGCAGTTCACCGGGGGGGGCGTTTGGAAACACCATATATTTT. V is TRBV6-5 and J is TRBJ1-3, with D possibly TRBD1 on 6 matching bases. This CDR3 spans 16 amino acids. CDR1 MNHEY and CDR2 SVGAGI come from the germline V gene. Trimming stripped 4 bases from V and 3 bases from J, with 16 bases between.

This clone is a singleton in its sample. The genes are TRBV4-2 and TRBJ2-7; TRBD1 is a possible D gene (5 bases). The germline V and J ends were trimmed by 2 bases and 0 bases, with 11 bases remaining between them. Germline CDR1 is LGHNA and CDR2 is YNFKEQ. The CDR3 is made up of 15 amino acids. The chain's CDR3 is CASSQITGYSYEQYF. Written as DNA, the CDR3 is TGTGCCAGCAGCCAAATCACAGGCTACTCCTACGAGCAGTACTTC.

The CDR3 DNA follows: TGCGCCAGCAGCCGACAGGGGATTAACACTGAAGCTTTCTTT. Encoded protein: CASSRQGINTEAFF. The J gene is TRBJ1-1, the V gene TRBV4-1; 8 nucleotides agree with TRBD1. The CDR3 runs to 14 residues. Per the germline V gene, CDR1 is MGHRA and CDR2 is YSYEKL. V lost 4 bases and J lost 2; bases outside the gene matches: 3.

The rearrangement joins TRBV28 to TRBJ1-1; TRBD1 matches at 7 bases. The CDR3 loop spans 15 amino acids. Germline V CDR1 and CDR2: MDHEN, SYDVKM. Germline trimming cut 5 bases from V and 2 bases from J; bases unmatched to any gene: 8. The DNA of the CDR3 is TGTGCCAGCAGTACCCTCGGACAGGCTAACACTGAAGCTTTCTTT. Its protein product is CASSTLGQANTEAFF.

The chain employs TRBV5-4 and TRBJ2-2; tentative D call: TRBD1 (5 bases). Germline lookup yields CDR1 SGHNT and CDR2 YYREEE (reference sequence). The CDR3 consists of 12 residues. Trimming took 2 bases from V and 8 from J, leaving 7 bases between them. The CDR3 loop reads CASSLSGGELFF. Written as DNA, the CDR3 is TGTGCCAGCAGCTTATCAGGGGGGGAGCTGTTTTTT.

With regard to this clone: Within the sample, other DNA sequences also encode this same CDR3. The rearrangement uses TRBV29-1 and TRBJ2-3, with 12 positions matching TRBD2. Germline CDR1 and CDR2: SQVTM and ANQGSEA. V shed 6 bases, J shed 2 bases, and the junction held 3 bases outside the gene matches. The length of the CDR3 is 14 residues. The chain's CDR3 is CSVLAGGLTDTQYF. DNA of the CDR3: TGCAGCGTGCTAGCGGGAGGGCTCACAGATACGCAGTATTTT.

The gene calls are TRBV21-1 and TRBJ2-2; the table's D call, TRBD1, was not checked against the DNA. TRBV21-1 is termed a pseudogene. This CDR3 is 16 amino acids long. CDR3 region: CATDTGQGPITGELFF. The CDR3 nucleotides are TGTGCTACCGATACGGGACAGGGGCCGATCACCGGGGAGCTGTTTTTT.

V gene TRBV9 combines with J gene TRBJ2-7; 7 nucleotides align to TRBD2. CDR3 length: 14 residues. Germline CDR1 SGDLS, CDR2 YYNGEE. The junction had 6 bases not matched to a gene; V was cut back by 1 base and J by 5 bases. The CDR3 bases are TGTGCCAGCAGCGTACTAGCGGTCAGGGACGAGCAGTACTTC. Translated, it gives CASSVLAVRDEQYF.

The genes are TRBV10-3 and TRBJ1-1, with 8 positions matching TRBD1. After removal of 10 bases from V and 1 base from J, the junction contained 2 bases not matched to a gene. Germline loops: CDR1 ENHRY, CDR2 SYGVKD. The CDR3 spans 12 residues. CDR3 amino acids: CASGTGNTEAFF. CDR3 DNA: TGTGCCAGCGGGACAGGGAACACTGAAGCTTTCTTT.

V is TRBV18 and J is TRBJ2-1; 7 positions match TRBD2. This CDR3 has 17 residues. CDR1 KGHSH and CDR2 LQKENI come from the germline V gene. V was clipped by 0 bases and J by 0 bases; unmatched bases: 5. CDR3 sequence (DNA): TGTGCCAGCTCACCACCTCTCCTAGCGGACTCCTACAATGAGCAGTTCTTC. This sequence encodes CASSPPLLADSYNEQFF.

The chain is built from TRBV9 and TRBJ2-1; tentative D call: TRBD2 (6 bases). Trimming pared 7 bases from V and 7 bases from J, leaving 18 bases between. The germline V gene has CDR1 SGDLS and CDR2 YYNGEE. This CDR3 spans 14 amino acids. CDR3 in DNA: TGTGCCAGCGGAGGAATGGGAGGTAGAAATGAGCAGTTCTTC. This translates into CASGGMGGRNEQFF.

The rearrangement joins TRBV15 to TRBJ1-1; 7 bases agree with TRBD1. Germline CDR1 reads LNHNV; CDR2 reads YYDKDF (reference sequence). V shed 2 bases and J 0 bases; nucleotides not matched to a gene: 9. The CDR3 loop spans 17 amino acids. CDR3 in DNA: TGTGCCACCAGCAGACCCTCGACAGGGATGATGAACACTGAAGCTTTCTTT. Translated, it gives CATSRPSTGMMNTEAFF. The full variable domain, in which reference TRBV15 and TRBJ1-1 provide the parts outside the CDR3, is DAMVIQNPRYQVTQFGKPVTLSCSQTLNHNVMYWYQQKSSQAPKLLFHYYDKDFNNEADTPDNFQSRRPNTSFCFLDIRSPGLGDTAMYLCATSRPSTGMMNTEAFFGQGTRLTVV.

The J gene is TRBJ2-5, the V gene TRBV11-3; 12 bases map to TRBD2. The CDR3 consists of 18 residues. The J segment lost 0 bases and the V segment lost 1 base, leaving 6 bases of the junction unmatched. Germline CDR1 SGHNT, CDR2 YENEEA. The CDR3 sequence: CASSLGTSGATYQETQYF. The CDR3 DNA follows: TGTGCCAGCAGCTTAGGGACTAGCGGGGCGACGTACCAAGAGACCCAGTACTTC.

V and J are TRBV30 and TRBJ1-1, with D perhaps TRBD1 (5 bases). CDR3 length: 15 amino acids. V was trimmed by 3 bases and J by 0 bases, leaving 14 bases between them. CDR1 GTSNPN and CDR2 SVGIG come from the germline V gene (reference sequence). This chain's CDR3 is CAWSRTGLLNTEAFF. As DNA, the CDR3 is TGTGCCTGGAGCCGTACGGGACTCTTGAACACTGAAGCTTTCTTT. The complete variable domain, with remaining parts taken from reference TRBV30 and TRBJ1-1, reads SQTIHQWPATLVQPVGSPLSLECTVEGTSNPNLYWYRQAAGRGLQLLFYSVGIGQISSEVPQNLSASRPQDRQFILSSKKLLLSDSGFYLCAWSRTGLLNTEAFFGQGTRLTVV.

The chain combines TRBV25-1 with TRBJ2-5; D remains unclear. V lost 0 bases to trimming and J lost 3 bases, with 8 bases between them. The CDR3 runs to 14 residues. In germline, CDR1 is MGHDK, CDR2 SYGVNS. Here the CDR3 DNA reads TGTGCCAGCAGTGAATATGCGAGTAAAGAGACCCAGTACTTC. This translates into CASSEYASKETQYF.

V usage is TRBV5-8 and J usage is TRBJ2-2, with D possibly TRBD2 on 7 matching bases. From germline, CDR1 is SGHTS and CDR2 YDEGEE. With 3 bases removed from V and 4 bases from J, the gap between germline ends came to 13 bases. The CDR3 is 15 amino acids. CDR3 bases: TGTGCCAGCAGCTCGCGGGGGCGCATCACCGGGGAGCTGTTTTTT. It codes for CASSSRGRITGELFF.

V usage is TRBV30 and J usage is TRBJ2-7, with D maybe TRBD1 (5 bases). Germline V CDR1 and CDR2: GTSNPN, SVGIG (reference sequence). This CDR3 has 14 amino acids. With 5 bases removed from V and 2 bases from J, the gap between germline ends came to 16 bases. The CDR3: CAWGAGSDPYEQYF. CDR3 sequence (DNA): TGTGCCTGGGGGGCTGGCAGTGATCCCTACGAGCAGTACTTC.

The V gene is TRBV27, the J gene TRBJ1-2, with D uncertain. The CDR3 is 17 residues long. Per germline, CDR1 MNHEY and CDR2 SMNVEV (reference sequence). The V end was cut by 4 bases, the J end by 1 base, with 19 bases between. The CDR3 DNA reads as TGTGCCAGCAGTTCGTATATGACCTCGACGGGTAACTATGGCTACACCTTC. It translates to CASSSYMTSTGNYGYTF.

The V gene is TRBV27, the J gene TRBJ2-1, with D maybe TRBD1 (6 bases). CDR1 is MNHEY, CDR2 SMNVEV, per germline (reference sequence). CDR3 size: 16 residues. Deletions cut 4 bases from V and 2 bases from J, with 15 bases between. The CDR3: CASSYQTGHPYNEQFF. CDR3 coding DNA: TGTGCCAGCAGTTATCAAACGGGACATCCCTACAATGAGCAGTTCTTC.

Points on this clone: The junction departs from the called germline gene at one end, perhaps through a read error. The chain links TRBV12-3 or TRBV12-4 to TRBJ2-4, with 8 nucleotides matching TRBD1. CDR3 length equals 11 residues. The DNA of the CDR3 is TGTGCCAGCAGTTCGACAGGGGAGAGACACTTC. Translated: CASSSTGERHF.

V is TRBV27 and J is TRBJ2-1; D might be TRBD2 (6 bases). CDR1 and CDR2 from the germline V gene are MNHEY and SMNVEV (reference sequence). This CDR3 has 14 amino acids. Between the trimmed V and J ends, which lost 5 bases and 4 bases, there was a span of 12 bases. Here the CDR3 DNA reads TGTGCCAGCAGTCAACTAGCCGGGTACAATGAGCAGTTCTTC. Its protein product is CASSQLAGYNEQFF.

This chain links TRBV30 with TRBJ2-7, with D possibly TRBD1 on 5 matching bases. Per germline, CDR1 GTSNPN and CDR2 SVGIG (reference sequence). V lost 0 bases and J 4 bases, leaving 16 bases between the germline ends. CDR3 length: 15 residues. Here the CDR3 DNA reads TGTGCCTGGAGTGTGGGGCCAGGAGACTCTTACGAGCAGTACTTC. Translating it yields CAWSVGPGDSYEQYF.

The V call is TRBV6-5, the J call TRBJ2-2; D ambiguous. V lost 0 bases to trimming and J lost 3 bases, with 11 bases between them. The germline V gene has CDR1 MNHEY and CDR2 SVGAGI. CDR3 size: 16 residues. CDR3 sequence: CASSYSSVRDTGELFF. CDR3 DNA sequence: TGTGCCAGCAGTTACTCCTCAGTACGGGACACCGGGGAGCTGTTTTTT.

This clone was seen more than once but under ten times. This sequence joins TRBV7-2 and TRBJ2-5; 12 nucleotides line up with TRBD2. CDR3 length: 15 residues. Unmatched junction bases numbered 5, after V lost 4 bases and J lost 5 bases. The germline V gene encodes CDR1 SGHTA and CDR2 FQGNSA. The DNA for the CDR3 is TGTGCCAGCAGCTCCCTAGCGGGGGGGCGGGAGACCCAGTACTTC. Translation: CASSSLAGGRETQYF.

The chain couples TRBV11-2 to TRBJ1-1, with TRBD1 identical over 7 bases. There are 14 residues in the CDR3. Germline loops: CDR1 SGHAT, CDR2 FQNNGV. The V gene end was trimmed by 3 bases and the J gene end by 4 bases; junction bases not matched to a gene: 5. The CDR3 reads CASSFEGARTEAFF. The DNA for the CDR3 is TGTGCCAGCAGCTTTGAGGGGGCGCGCACTGAAGCTTTCTTT.

This clone is a singleton in its sample. The V gene is TRBV10-3, the J gene TRBJ2-7; 9 bases fit TRBD1. Germline CDR1 reads ENHRY; CDR2 reads SYGVKD. V shed 6 bases, J shed 6 bases, and the junction held 6 bases outside the gene matches. There are 13 residues in the CDR3. The CDR3 DNA follows: TGTGCCATCAGCACCGGGACAGGGACCGAGCAGTACTTC. It codes for CAISTGTGTEQYF.

This rearrangement joins TRBV10-3 to TRBJ1-2, with unresolved D. The V end lost 4 bases, the J end lost 8 bases, and 11 bases lay between the germline ends. The CDR3 totals 12 residues. The germline V gene has CDR1 ENHRY and CDR2 SYGVKD. The CDR3: CAISGAVRGYTF. The DNA for the CDR3 is TGTGCCATCAGTGGGGCAGTCAGGGGCTACACCTTC.

The V and J genes are TRBV3-1 (or the pseudogene TRBV3-2) and TRBJ2-7; D uncertain. The CDR3 has 11 amino acids. The germline gives CDR1 LGHDT, CDR2 YNNKEL (reference sequence). Trimming took off 4 bases at V and 3 bases at J, with 4 bases between the two ends. The CDR3 DNA reads as TGTGCCAGCAGCCTCCACTACGAGCAGTACTTC. Its translation is CASSLHYEQYF.